The following is a T cell receptor beta chain sequence with its context. Germline-derived CDR1 and CDR2 are MDHEN and SYDVKM. V was pared by 10 bases and J by 6 bases, with 21 bases between. The CDR3 has 14 residues. Per the original data handling: Reference gene primer amplification in the assay estimated nucleated cell counts. TCRdb's table, derived via immunoSEQ multiplex PCR, lists solely in-frame clones and lacks some. That table supplies the V and J calls and clone size; D and trimming were determined from the DNA. The sample has a few hundred thousand clones; 85% are singletons. Adults between about 18 and 89 years of age took part from about two dozen US areas. Recovered Cohort 3 donors showed two negative PCRs, clearance, or symptom resolution. The sample originates from a study of blood T cell repertoires in COVID-19. The wider study: The United States, Italy and Spain provided the acute and convalescent COVID-19 samples.

Material: PBMCs or T cells enriched from blood (not recorded which). This sequence was found in a man in his forties who had recovered from COVID-19. The chain employs TRBV28 and TRBJ1-2, with D maybe TRBD1 (5 bases). As DNA, the CDR3 is TGTGCCATCCTATCGGCCCTCCTGGGGCATGGCTACACCTTC. Protein: CAILSALLGHGYTF.